These 31 T cell receptor beta chains originate from one sample sequenced in a study of regulatory T cells in long-lasting Graves disease. Time point here: newly diagnosed GD, antithyroid drugs for less than 3 months. TCR sequences were obtained from RNA taken from PBMCs. iRepertoire HTBI primers and Arm-PCR of CDR3 regions built TCR beta libraries. TCRdb reprocessed the multiplex PCR reads with MiXCR, giving one entry per CDR3 protein. The data hold over 350,000 distinct CDR3 sequences, with about 15% observed a single time. This same sample was also taken into another study, of T cells in Graves' hyperthyroidism and ophthalmopathy.

This specimen consisted of peripheral blood mononuclear cells (PBMCs), obtained at new diagnosis, from a patient treated with antithyroid drugs. Receptor source: a woman aged 40 to 50 with Graves disease.

This clonotype showed up many times. The chain employs TRBV2 and TRBJ1-2, with TRBD1 as a possible D gene (6 bases). From germline, CDR1 is SNHLY and CDR2 FYNNEI. V was trimmed by 3 bases and J by 8 bases, leaving 19 bases between them. This CDR3 contains 15 residues. CDR3 amino acids: CASSDLNRVGRGYTF. The CDR3 DNA reads TGTGCCAGCAGTGACCTCAACAGGGTCGGGAGGGGCTACACCTTC.

This clonotype has at least ten counts. The gene calls are TRBV30 and TRBJ2-7; D not certain. Germline V gives CDR1 GTSNPN, CDR2 SVGIG (reference sequence). With 0 bases removed from V and 5 bases from J, the gap between germline ends came to 5 bases. This CDR3 is 11 amino acids long. The CDR3 region is CAWSVRHEQYF. CDR3 bases: TGTGCCTGGAGTGTACGACACGAGCAGTACTTC. The full variable domain, its missing parts supplied by reference TRBV30 and TRBJ2-7, is SQTIHQWPATLVQPVGSPLSLECTVEGTSNPNLYWYRQAAGRGLQLLFYSVGIGQISSEVPQNLSASRPQDRQFILSSKKLLLSDSGFYLCAWSVRHEQYFGPGTRLTVT.

As regards this clonotype: The junction and the germline gene differ at one end; a read error may be behind it. V is TRBV25-1 and J is TRBJ2-3; TRBD2 might be the D (6 bases). The germline V gene encodes CDR1 MGHDK and CDR2 SYGVNS. This CDR3 comprises 14 residues. Written as DNA, the CDR3 is TGTGCCAGCAGTTCCCTCGGGAGCACAGGTACGCAGTATTTT. It specifies CASSSLGSTGTQYF. Full variable domain (rest looked up from reference TRBV25-1 and TRBJ2-3): EADIYQTPRYLVIGTGKKITLECSQTMGHDKMYWYQQDPGMELHLIHYSYGVNSTEKGDLSSESTVSRIRTEHFPLTLESARPSHTSQYLCASSSLGSTGTQYFGPGTRLTVL.

This clonotype was counted ten times or more. The J gene is TRBJ2-1, the V gene TRBV28, with D possibly called TRBD1 or TRBD2 (5 bases each). The germline V gene encodes CDR1 MDHEN and CDR2 SYDVKM. Trimming cost V 2 bases and J 2 bases, with 16 bases left between them. The CDR3 is 17 amino acids. CDR3: CASSLVGPGPTYNEQFF. The CDR3, as DNA: TGTGCCAGCAGTTTAGTTGGACCGGGACCAACCTACAATGAGCAGTTCTTC.

This clonotype was recorded at least ten times. The chain combines TRBV2 with TRBJ1-2; D is ambiguous. The V end was cut by 0 bases, the J end by 1 base, with 0 bases between. CDR3 length: 12 amino acids. Germline values: CDR1 SNHLY, CDR2 FYNNEI. The CDR3 DNA follows: TGTGCCAGCAGTGAAGCTAACTATGGCTACACCTTC. Translation: CASSEANYGYTF. The full variable domain, with the rest looked up from reference TRBV2 and TRBJ1-2, is EPEVTQTPSHQVTQMGQEVILRCVPISNHLYFYWYRQILGQKVEFLVSFYNNEISEKSEIFDDQFSVERPDGSNFTLKIRSTKLEDSAMYFCASSEANYGYTFGSGTRLTVV.

This clonotype was seen many times. This rearrangement joins TRBV20-1 to TRBJ2-2; D remains unclear. The CDR3 contains 14 residues. Trimming pared 3 bases from V and 4 bases from J, leaving 12 bases between. The germline V gene has CDR1 DFQATT and CDR2 SNEGSKA (reference sequence). This CDR3 is CSASHRIATGELFF. CDR3 bases: TGCAGTGCTAGCCATCGGATAGCCACCGGGGAGCTGTTTTTT.

The rearrangement links TRBV18 to TRBJ1-1, with TRBD1 as a possible D gene (6 bases). Trimming took 2 bases from V and 4 from J, leaving 14 bases between them. The germline CDR1 and CDR2 sequences are KGHSH and LQKENI. The CDR3 is 15 amino acids. In nucleotides, the CDR3 is TGTGCCAGCTCACCAACGGGGGGCGCATCCACTGAAGCTTTCTTT. Its translation is CASSPTGGASTEAFF.

This clonotype was seen repeatedly, ten times or more. CDR3 bases: TGCAGTGCTAGAGCCGAACAGGGACTTGGTGGCTACACCTTC. Its translation is CSARAEQGLGGYTF. V usage is TRBV20-1 and J usage is TRBJ1-2; a weak D match, TRBD1 (6 bases). The germline V and J ends were trimmed by 1 base and 7 bases, with 16 bases remaining between them. The CDR3 is 14 amino acids. Per the germline V gene, CDR1 is DFQATT and CDR2 is SNEGSKA (reference sequence).

This clonotype occurred many times. The chain couples TRBV20-1 to TRBJ2-7; a weak D match, TRBD2 (6 bases). Per germline, CDR1 DFQATT and CDR2 SNEGSKA (reference sequence). The CDR3 totals 14 residues. Trimming cost V 3 bases and J 0 bases, with 12 bases left between them. The CDR3 bases are TGCAGTGCTAGGCCATCGGGGGTCTCCTACGAGCAGTACTTC. Translating it yields CSARPSGVSYEQYF.

This clonotype was counted many times. The chain employs TRBV20-1 and TRBJ2-5; 9 bases are a match to TRBD2. V shed 3 bases, J shed 2 bases, and the junction held 7 bases outside the gene matches. The CDR3 consists of 15 residues. Germline CDR1 and CDR2: DFQATT and SNEGSKA (reference sequence). The CDR3 coding sequence is TGCAGTGCTAGTTTAGGACTAGCGCAACAAGAGACCCAGTACTTC. It encodes CSASLGLAQQETQYF.

This clonotype was observed many times. The V call is TRBV6-1, the J call TRBJ1-2; TRBD1 matches 9 bases. Germline CDR1 is MNHNS and CDR2 is SASEGT. The V segment lost 8 bases and the J segment 8 bases; nucleotides outside the gene matches: 3. The CDR3 spans 11 residues. CDR3 coding DNA: TGTGCCAGCGGGGACAGGGAAGGCTACACCTTC. The encoded protein is CASGDREGYTF.

This clonotype was observed many times. The chain links TRBV11-2 to TRBJ1-1, with D unclear. The CDR3 has 12 residues. Per the germline V gene, CDR1 is SGHAT and CDR2 is FQNNGV. The V end lost 3 bases, the J end lost 11 bases, and 13 bases lay between the germline ends. The CDR3 DNA follows: TGTGCCAGCAGCTTGCCGGCAGACAAGGCTTTCTTT. Translation: CASSLPADKAFF.

The table lists this clonotype with many counts. The chain is built from TRBV20-1 and TRBJ2-3; D possibly corresponds to TRBD2 (6 bases). Trimming left V 5 bases short and J 0 bases short, with 15 bases between. Germline assignment: CDR1 DFQATT and CDR2 SNEGSKA (reference sequence). The length of the CDR3 is 15 residues. The CDR3 sequence is CSALMTGVSTDTQYF. The CDR3, as DNA: TGCAGTGCTTTAATGACGGGAGTTAGCACAGATACGCAGTATTTT.

Worth noting for this clonotype: One base away lies a much larger clone, so this may be a sequencing read error. The rearrangement links TRBV4-3 to TRBJ2-5; possible D gene TRBD2, 5 bases. This CDR3 is built from 15 residues. Trimming left V 0 bases short and J 9 bases short, with 17 bases between. Germline V gene data show CDR1 as LGHNA and CDR2 as YSLEER. The CDR3 bases are TGCGCCAGCAGCCAAGACTGGATGTCAAAGGAGGCCCAGTACTTC. Translation: CASSQDWMSKEAQYF.

This clonotype was recorded at least ten times. The chain recombines TRBV6-1 with TRBJ1-2; possible D gene TRBD1, 6 bases. This CDR3 has 15 residues. CDR1 MNHNS and CDR2 SASEGT come from the germline V gene. With 5 bases removed from V and 1 base from J, the gap between germline ends came to 14 bases. In DNA form, the CDR3 reads TGTGCCAGCAGTCTTACATCGGACAGTAACTATGGCTACACCTTC. Its protein is CASSLTSDSNYGYTF.

The rearrangement joins TRBV19 to TRBJ2-2; D possibly uses TRBD1 or TRBD2 (5 bases each). The V end lost 2 bases, the J end lost 1 base, and 8 bases lay between the germline ends. Germline CDR1 is LNHDA and CDR2 is SQIVND (reference sequence). This CDR3 has 15 amino acids. In DNA form, the CDR3 reads TGTGCCAGTAGTATAATTGGGGGGAACACCGGGGAGCTGTTTTTT. This translates into CASSIIGGNTGELFF. The full variable domain, with the rest looked up from reference TRBV19 and TRBJ2-2, is DGGITQSPKYLFRKEGQNVTLSCEQNLNHDAMYWYRQDPGQGLRLIYYSQIVNDFQKGDIAEGYSVSREKKESFPLTVTSAQKNPTAFYLCASSIIGGNTGELFFGEGSRLTVL.

CDR3 DNA: TGTGCCTGGAGTCCAATAAGCACAGATACGCAGTATTTT. This sequence encodes CAWSPISTDTQYF. The V gene is TRBV30, the J gene TRBJ2-3; D call uncertain. The CDR3 loop spans 13 amino acids. Germline CDR1 reads GTSNPN; CDR2 reads SVGIG (reference sequence). V was shortened by 2 bases and J by 0 bases, with 6 bases between the two germline ends.

The gene calls are TRBV27 and TRBJ1-1, with 8 bases identical to TRBD1. Trimming at V came to 5 bases and at J to 4 bases, leaving 9 bases not matched to a gene. The CDR3 consists of 15 residues. Per germline, CDR1 MNHEY and CDR2 SMNVEV (reference sequence). CDR3 region: CASSQQGGGGTEAFF. The CDR3 DNA follows: TGTGCCAGCAGTCAACAGGGGGGGGGGGGCACTGAAGCTTTCTTT.

This clonotype was seen a few times. The rearrangement links TRBV7-9 to TRBJ1-1; no reliable D call. This CDR3 region has 14 residues. V was clipped by 2 bases and J by 2 bases, with 9 bases between them. Per the germline V gene, CDR1 is SEHNR and CDR2 is FQNEAQ (reference sequence). Here the CDR3 reads CASSLLEPNTEAFF. The CDR3 region has the DNA TGTGCCAGCAGCTTATTAGAGCCAAACACTGAAGCTTTCTTT.

This clonotype was seen repeatedly, ten times or more. V and J are TRBV5-6 and TRBJ1-4; possibly TRBD1 for D (6 bases). The CDR3 is made up of 15 amino acids. Trimming removed 1 base from V and 6 bases from J, with 13 bases in between. Germline V gene sequence: CDR1 SGHDT, CDR2 YYEEEE. CDR3 loop: CASSLMTGHDEKLFF. The CDR3 coding sequence is TGTGCCAGCAGCTTGATGACAGGACACGATGAAAAACTGTTTTTT.

This clonotype was recorded many times. This chain connects TRBV11-3 to TRBJ2-7, with D uncertain. CDR3 size: 15 residues. Germline CDR1 reads SGHNT; CDR2 reads YENEEA. V lost 0 bases and J 1 base, leaving 10 bases between the germline ends. The CDR3: CASSLEGDNSYEQYF. The CDR3 coding sequence is TGTGCCAGCAGCTTAGAGGGTGACAATTCCTACGAGCAGTACTTC.

V gene TRBV6-5 combines with J gene TRBJ2-7; 9 positions agree with TRBD1. The length of the CDR3 is 16 residues. Germline V gene sequence: CDR1 MNHEY, CDR2 SVGAGI. Losses at the gene ends were 4 bases for V and 2 bases for J; bases not matched to a gene: 9. Here the CDR3 reads CASSSFGTGQPYEQYF. CDR3 bases: TGTGCCAGCAGTTCCTTCGGGACAGGGCAACCCTACGAGCAGTACTTC.

This clonotype was recorded many times. The chain has TRBV10-3 and TRBJ2-7, with 12 bases that match TRBD2. The CDR3 is 17 residues long. Germline V gene sequence: CDR1 ENHRY, CDR2 SYGVKD. Trimming removed 0 bases from V and 3 bases from J; junction bases left unmatched: 6. The CDR3 loop reads CAISESTSGSPHYEQYF. The CDR3 bases are TGTGCCATCAGTGAGTCGACTAGCGGGAGCCCACACTACGAGCAGTACTTC.

This clonotype was counted only a few times. Here the CDR3 reads CASSVRTGPPTDTQYF. The CDR3 region has the DNA TGTGCCAGCAGCGTCCGGACAGGGCCCCCCACAGATACGCAGTATTTT. The chain is built from TRBV9 and TRBJ2-3, with TRBD1 matching over 8 bases. CDR3 length: 16 amino acids. Germline lookup yields CDR1 SGDLS and CDR2 YYNGEE. J gave up 2 bases and V 2 bases, and 7 bases lay outside the gene matches.

This clonotype was seen many times. CDR3 residues: CASSQAGEYQETQYF. DNA of the CDR3: TGTGCCAGCAGCCAAGCGGGAGAGTACCAAGAGACCCAGTACTTC. The chain links TRBV3-1 to TRBJ2-5; maybe TRBD2 (6 bases). This CDR3 is 15 amino acids long. V shed 1 base and J shed 0 bases, with 9 bases lying between them. Germline CDR1 reads LGHDT; CDR2 reads YNNKEL (reference sequence).

This clonotype was seen at least ten times. This sequence joins TRBV11-3 and TRBJ2-1; possible D gene TRBD1, 6 bases. The V gene lost 6 bases and the J gene lost 10 bases, with 19 bases spanning the gap. Germline CDR1 reads SGHNT; CDR2 reads YENEEA. The CDR3 is made up of 14 amino acids. CDR3 in amino acids: CASSPGVFGQEQFF. The CDR3 nucleotides read TGTGCCAGCAGTCCCGGGGTTTTTGGACAGGAGCAGTTCTTC.

This clonotype was picked up a small number of times. At one boundary the junction diverges from the germline segment, which might be a read error. The V call is TRBV11-2, the J call TRBJ2-2; 9 nucleotides align to TRBD2. Germline V lookup: CDR1 SGHAT, CDR2 FQNNGV. The CDR3 contains 16 residues. The CDR3 reads CASRERAAGGFEELFF. DNA of the CDR3: TGCGCCAGCAGGGAAAGGGCGGCGGGAGGGTTTGAGGAGCTGTTTTTT.

The chain combines TRBV7-6 with TRBJ2-3; a possible D gene is TRBD2 (5 bases). Germline assignment: CDR1 SGHVS and CDR2 FNYEAQ. Trimming shortened V by 1 base and J by 4 bases, and 9 bases separated the two germline ends. The CDR3 is made up of 14 amino acids. As DNA, the CDR3 is TGTGCCAGCAGCTTAGTCGGGGATTCAGATACGCAGTATTTT. This gives the protein CASSLVGDSDTQYF.

This clonotype showed up many times. The chain joins TRBV27 to TRBJ2-1, with 10 bases that match TRBD2. The CDR3 covers 15 residues. Trimming took 6 bases from V and 4 from J; bases not matched to a gene: 6. Germline CDR1 and CDR2: MNHEY and SMNVEV (reference sequence). The CDR3 DNA reads as TGTGCCAGCAGGCTAACTAGCGGGAATTACAATGAGCAGTTCTTC. This gives the protein CASRLTSGNYNEQFF.

There are a few counts of this clonotype. The chain's CDR3 is CASSPQRFGGETQYF. The CDR3 DNA is TGTGCCAGCAGCCCCCAACGGTTTGGCGGGGAGACCCAGTACTTC. V usage is TRBV4-2 and J usage is TRBJ2-5; a possible D gene is TRBD2 (5 bases). Germline CDR1 reads LGHNA; CDR2 reads YNFKEQ. Trimming pared 4 bases from V and 5 bases from J, leaving 17 bases between. There are 15 residues in the CDR3.

In its sample, this clonotype was seen a few times. A read error is possible here, since a much larger clone lies one base away. The chain carries TRBV12-3 or TRBV12-4 and TRBJ2-1, with 10 bases matching TRBD1. V shed 8 bases and J 7 bases; nucleotides not matched to a gene: 5. The CDR3 sequence is 13 residues long. This chain's CDR3 is CASRQGASNEQFF. The CDR3 nucleotides are TGTGCCAGCCGACAGGGGGCATCGAATGAGCAGTTCTTC.